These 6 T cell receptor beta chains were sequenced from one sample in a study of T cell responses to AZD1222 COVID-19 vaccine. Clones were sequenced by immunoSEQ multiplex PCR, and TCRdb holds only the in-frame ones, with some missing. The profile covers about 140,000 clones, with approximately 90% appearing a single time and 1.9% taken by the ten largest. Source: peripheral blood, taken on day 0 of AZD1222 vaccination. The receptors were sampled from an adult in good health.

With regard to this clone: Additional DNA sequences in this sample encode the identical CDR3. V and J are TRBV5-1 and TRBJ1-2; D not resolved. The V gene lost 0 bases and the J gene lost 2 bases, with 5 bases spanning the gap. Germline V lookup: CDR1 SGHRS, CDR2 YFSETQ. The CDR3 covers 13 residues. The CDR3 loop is CASSLGGNYGYTF. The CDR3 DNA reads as TGCGCCAGCAGCTTGGGCGGAAACTATGGCTACACCTTC.

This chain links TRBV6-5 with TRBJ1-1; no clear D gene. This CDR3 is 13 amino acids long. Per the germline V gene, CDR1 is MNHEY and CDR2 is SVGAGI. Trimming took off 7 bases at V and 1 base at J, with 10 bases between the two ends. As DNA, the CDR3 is TGTGCCAGCAATGGCCCCTCGAACACTGAAGCTTTCTTT. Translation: CASNGPSNTEAFF.

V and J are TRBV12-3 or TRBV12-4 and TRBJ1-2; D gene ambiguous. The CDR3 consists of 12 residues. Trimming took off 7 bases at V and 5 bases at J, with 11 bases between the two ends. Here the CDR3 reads CASTDGRYGYTF. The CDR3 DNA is TGTGCCAGCACCGACGGTAGATATGGCTACACCTTC.

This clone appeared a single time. The CDR3 bases are TGTGCCAGCTCACCACTTACCGGAACTCGTTCCGGCTACACCTTC. As protein: CASSPLTGTRSGYTF. The chain has TRBV18 and TRBJ1-2; D is undetermined. The CDR3 has 15 amino acids. Germline V gives CDR1 KGHSH, CDR2 LQKENI. The V end was cut by 1 base, the J end by 8 bases, with 17 bases between. The full variable domain, rest sourced from reference TRBV18 and TRBJ1-2, is NAGVMQNPRHLVRRRGQEARLRCSPMKGHSHVYWYRQLPEEGLKFMVYLQKENIIDESGMPKERFSAEFPKEGPSILRIQQVVRGDSAAYFCASSPLTGTRSGYTFGSGTRLTVV.

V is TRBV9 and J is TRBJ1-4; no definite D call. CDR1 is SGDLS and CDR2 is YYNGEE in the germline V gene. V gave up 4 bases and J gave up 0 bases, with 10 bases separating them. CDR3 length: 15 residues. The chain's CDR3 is CASSLPLATNEKLFF. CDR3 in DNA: TGTGCCAGCAGCCTCCCCCTTGCAACTAATGAAAAACTGTTTTTT.

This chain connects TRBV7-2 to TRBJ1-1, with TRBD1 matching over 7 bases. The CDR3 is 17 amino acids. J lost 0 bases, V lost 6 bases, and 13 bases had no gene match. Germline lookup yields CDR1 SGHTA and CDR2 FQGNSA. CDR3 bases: TGTGCCAGCAGAGTACCCCCCAGGGGGTACATGAACACTGAAGCTTTCTTT. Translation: CASRVPPRGYMNTEAFF.